The clone carrying this T cell receptor (beta chain) was picked up many times. CDR1 is SGHRS, CDR2 YFSETQ, per germline. This CDR3 is 15 amino acids long. The trim removed 4 bases at V and 7 bases at J, leaving 7 bases unmatched. Amplified regions were TCR beta CDR3 sequences from RNA transcripts. First-round RT-PCR with HTBI primers amplified the TCR CDR3 region. TCRdb redid the calling of the multiplex PCR reads with MiXCR, one entry per CDR3 protein. The profile shows approximately 330,000 distinct CDR3 sequences, over 15% of them singletons. The data belong to a study of T cells in Graves' hyperthyroidism and ophthalmopathy. Study context: Once the initial diagnosis was made, peripheral blood was obtained before any treatment.

The chain has TRBV5-1 and TRBJ1-6; 8 nucleotides agree with TRBD1. The clonotype was recovered from a woman between 50 and 59 years old with Graves' hyperthyroidism. Sequencing input: blood. The CDR3 loop is CASSTLTGVNSPLHF. In DNA form, the CDR3 reads TGCGCCAGCAGCACATTGACAGGGGTCAATTCACCCCTCCACTTT.